Below, 8 T cell receptor beta chains from the same sample are listed, as sequenced in a study of blood T cell repertoires in COVID-19. Sequencing was performed with immunoSEQ multiplex PCR; in TCRdb, only in-frame clones are kept and a portion is missing. There are about 270,000 clones in the sample; about 85% occur only once, and 13% lies in the top ten. Sequenced sample: peripheral blood. The receptor set was obtained from a human donor in a cohort sampled during active COVID-19.

This chain links TRBV6-5 with TRBJ1-1; a weak D match, TRBD1 (5 bases). This CDR3 contains 13 residues. V lost 0 bases and J 5 bases, leaving 7 bases between the germline ends. Germline values: CDR1 MNHEY, CDR2 SVGAGI. The CDR3 DNA follows: TGTGCCAGCAGTTACTCGAAGGGGACTGAAGCTTTCTTT. It specifies CASSYSKGTEAFF.

The V and J genes are TRBV11-2 and TRBJ2-3; the match to TRBD2 covers 9 bases. Germline assignment: CDR1 SGHAT and CDR2 FQNNGV. CDR3 length: 17 amino acids. The ends lost 5 bases at V and 6 bases at J; junction bases unmatched: 15. The CDR3, as DNA: TGTGCCAGCAGCATTAGCGGGAGAGCGGGTGGGAGGGATACGCAGTATTTT. Translation: CASSISGRAGGRDTQYF.

The gene calls are TRBV5-5 and TRBJ2-1; 9 bases line up with TRBD2. Germline-derived CDR1 and CDR2 are SGHKS and YYEKEE (reference sequence). The CDR3 has 17 residues. The J segment lost 8 bases and the V segment lost 4 bases, leaving 16 bases of the junction unmatched. The CDR3 bases are TGTGCCAGCAGCCTCCAACGGGTAGCGGGAGTAGACGATGAGCAGTTCTTC. This gives the protein CASSLQRVAGVDDEQFF. Complete variable domain (other parts from reference TRBV5-5 and TRBJ2-1): DAGVTQSPTHLIKTRGQQVTLRCSPISGHKSVSWYQQVLGQGPQFIFQYYEKEERGRGNFPDRFSARQFPNYSSELNVNALLLGDSALYLCASSLQRVAGVDDEQFFGPGTRLTVL.

The chain recombines TRBV5-1 with TRBJ1-1; the D gene is possibly TRBD1 (5 bases). The ends were cut back, 1 base at V and 1 base at J, with 8 bases in the middle. The CDR3 sequence is 14 residues long. CDR1 is SGHRS, CDR2 YFSETQ, per germline. The CDR3 region is CASSLIQGNTEAFF. CDR3 in DNA: TGCGCCAGCAGCTTGATTCAGGGGAACACTGAAGCTTTCTTT. Drawing the rest from reference TRBV5-1 and TRBJ1-1, the complete variable domain is KAGVTQTPRYLIKTRGQQVTLSCSPISGHRSVSWYQQTPGQGLQFLFEYFSETQRNKGNFPGRFSGRQFSNSRSEMNVSTLELGDSALYLCASSLIQGNTEAFFGQGTRLTVV.

This chain uses TRBV3-1 (or the pseudogene TRBV3-2) with TRBJ1-2, with 7 bases identical to TRBD1. Germline V gives CDR1 LGHDT, CDR2 YNNKEL (reference sequence). The CDR3 has 17 amino acids. The junction had 11 bases not matched to a gene; V was cut back by 0 bases and J by 4 bases. CDR3 sequence reads: CASSQDRGLTVFYGYTF. CDR3 DNA sequence: TGTGCCAGCAGCCAAGATAGGGGGCTAACAGTATTCTATGGCTACACCTTC.

V usage is TRBV6-5 and J usage is TRBJ2-7, with TRBD1 matching over 10 bases. Germline loops: CDR1 MNHEY, CDR2 SVGAGI. V lost 9 bases to trimming and J lost 3 bases; unmatched junction nucleotides: 11. The CDR3 extends over 15 amino acids. The CDR3 loop is CASLAGGTGDYEQYF. The CDR3 DNA is TGTGCCAGTCTGGCCGGGGGGACAGGGGACTACGAGCAGTACTTC.

The genes are TRBV5-1 and TRBJ2-2; D is possibly TRBD2 (6 bases). Trimming shortened V by 3 bases and J by 1 base, and 13 bases separated the two germline ends. Per germline, CDR1 SGHRS and CDR2 YFSETQ. CDR3 length: 16 residues. CDR3 residues: CASSYSGSGNTGELFF. The CDR3 nucleotides are TGCGCCAGCAGCTATAGCGGAAGTGGGAACACCGGGGAGCTGTTTTTT.

This clone was seen only a few times. The chain joins TRBV3-1 (or the pseudogene TRBV3-2) to TRBJ2-7; 11 nucleotides align to TRBD2. Germline CDR1 reads LGHDT; CDR2 reads YNNKEL (reference sequence). The CDR3 loop spans 17 amino acids. V was pared by 3 bases and J by 3 bases, with 10 bases of the junction left unmatched. CDR3 loop: CASSHPLGTSGNYEQYF. For the CDR3, the DNA is TGTGCCAGCAGCCACCCCCTTGGGACTAGCGGCAACTACGAGCAGTACTTC.